What follows are 13 T cell receptor beta chains derived from one specimen sequenced in a study of blood T cell repertoires in COVID-19. Sequencing was performed with immunoSEQ multiplex PCR; in TCRdb, only in-frame clones are kept and a portion is missing. The table records around 150,000 clones, about 85% of them present only once. Sequenced material: peripheral blood. The receptors stem from a human donor with acute or convalescent COVID-19. The donor label of this sample is uncertain.

V and J are TRBV11-2 and TRBJ1-1; 7 bases align to TRBD1. Per germline, CDR1 SGHAT and CDR2 FQNNGV. The CDR3 consists of 16 residues. Unmatched junction bases numbered 9, after V lost 5 bases and J lost 0 bases. CDR3 in amino acids: CASSPHGQALNTEAFF. The DNA of the CDR3 is TGTGCCAGCAGCCCTCATGGACAGGCGTTGAACACTGAAGCTTTCTTT.

Only one count was recorded for this clone. The V gene is TRBV11-2, the J gene TRBJ1-2; no clear D. The V and J ends lost 0 bases and 8 bases respectively, with 13 bases between them. Germline-derived CDR1 and CDR2 are SGHAT and FQNNGV. The length of the CDR3 is 14 residues. The CDR3, as DNA: TGTGCCAGCAGCTTAGATCGGTTCGGTAGAGGCTACACCTTC. Residues: CASSLDRFGRGYTF.

The chain couples TRBV15 to TRBJ1-2; possibly TRBD1 for D (5 bases). Trimming took 3 bases from V and 1 from J, leaving 15 bases between them. Germline V gene lookup returns CDR1 LNHNV and CDR2 YYDKDF (reference sequence). The length of the CDR3 is 16 residues. CDR3 coding DNA: TGTGCCACCAGCAGGGACCAGGACACTATTAACTATGGCTACACCTTC. Amino acid sequence: CATSRDQDTINYGYTF.

CDR3 region: CASSWTGYTGELFF. CDR3 bases: TGTGCCAGCAGTTGGACAGGATACACCGGGGAGCTGTTTTTT. This chain links TRBV27 with TRBJ2-2; 7 nucleotides agree with TRBD1. CDR1 and CDR2 from the germline V gene are MNHEY and SMNVEV (reference sequence). With V trimmed by 4 bases and J by 3 bases, 2 bases remained unmatched. This CDR3 region has 14 residues.

CDR3 in DNA: TGTGCCAGCAGTTTAGAGACTAGGACTGAGCAGTTCTTC. This translates into CASSLETRTEQFF. The chain joins TRBV12-3 or TRBV12-4 to TRBJ2-1; TRBD2 is a possible D gene (6 bases). Trimming left V 1 base short and J 9 bases short, with 10 bases between. This CDR3 is 13 amino acids long.

This clone was observed a single time. The chain uses TRBV11-3 and TRBJ2-1, with D hard to call. This CDR3 is 12 amino acids long. CDR1 is SGHNT and CDR2 is YENEEA in the germline V gene. With 0 bases removed from V and 9 bases from J, the gap between germline ends came to 6 bases. CDR3 sequence (DNA): TGTGCCAGCAGCTTAGATCTTATTGAGCAGTTCTTC. Its protein is CASSLDLIEQFF. The full variable domain, rest sourced from reference TRBV11-3 and TRBJ2-1, is EAGVVQSPRYKIIEKKQPVAFWCNPISGHNTLYWYLQNLGQGPELLIRYENEEAVDDSQLPKDRFSAERLKGVDSTLKIQPAELGDSAVYLCASSLDLIEQFFGPGTRLTVL.

The genes are TRBV6-6 and TRBJ1-6; tentatively, D is TRBD1 (5 bases). The length of the CDR3 is 14 residues. The V end was cut by 6 bases, the J end by 8 bases, with 14 bases between. CDR1 MNHNY and CDR2 SVGAGI come from the germline V gene (reference sequence). The DNA of the CDR3 is TGTGCCAGCAGACTAGCGCGGGACGATTCACCCCTCCACTTT. Its protein product is CASRLARDDSPLHF.

V is TRBV27 and J is TRBJ1-2; D remains ambiguous. This CDR3 spans 13 amino acids. V was shortened by 6 bases and J by 5 bases, with 13 bases between the two germline ends. Germline CDR1 MNHEY, CDR2 SMNVEV (reference sequence). CDR3 sequence: CASRARSGYGYTF. The DNA for the CDR3 is TGTGCCAGCAGGGCGAGGTCGGGGTATGGCTACACCTTC.

The V and J genes are TRBV3-1 (or the pseudogene TRBV3-2) and TRBJ1-5; D perhaps matches TRBD1 (6 bases). Germline V gives CDR1 LGHDT, CDR2 YNNKEL (reference sequence). V lost 1 base to trimming and J lost 6 bases, with 13 bases between them. CDR3 size: 15 residues. The CDR3, as DNA: TGTGCCAGCAGCCAAGTACCGGGACACGGTCAGCCCCAGCATTTT. The encoded protein is CASSQVPGHGQPQHF.

The V call is TRBV6-4, the J call TRBJ1-1; 9 bases match TRBD1. Germline V gives CDR1 MRHNA, CDR2 SNTAGT. V was pared by 8 bases and J by 2 bases, with 6 bases of the junction left unmatched. The CDR3 has 14 amino acids. The CDR3: CASSVGQGNTEAFF. The CDR3 DNA sequence: TGTGCCAGCTCCGTGGGACAGGGAAACACTGAAGCTTTCTTT.

CDR3 coding DNA: TGTGCCAGCAGCTTGCGGCAGGGTAAAGGTTCACCCCTCCACTTT. Amino acids: CASSLRQGKGSPLHF. The chain is built from TRBV11-2 and TRBJ1-6; TRBD1 is a possible D gene (5 bases). CDR1 and CDR2 (germline): SGHAT, FQNNGV. The V gene lost 3 bases and the J gene lost 9 bases, with 15 bases spanning the gap. The CDR3 covers 15 residues.

The chain combines TRBV6-2 or TRBV6-3 with TRBJ1-4, with TRBD1 as a possible D gene (6 bases). Germline CDR1 reads MNHEY; CDR2 reads SVGEGT. The V end was cut by 6 bases, the J end by 11 bases, with 16 bases between. CDR3 length: 13 residues. In nucleotides, the CDR3 is TGTGCCAGCAGCCCACCTACAGGGTTCAAACTGTTTTTT. Residues: CASSPPTGFKLFF.

The gene calls are TRBV30 and TRBJ2-6; 8 bases are a match to TRBD1. Germline CDR1 is GTSNPN and CDR2 is SVGIG (reference sequence). The V gene end was trimmed by 5 bases and the J gene end by 0 bases; junction bases not matched to a gene: 6. This CDR3 region has 16 residues. The CDR3 coding sequence is TGTGCCTGGGAGAGACAGGGGAGCTCTGGGGCCAACGTCCTGACTTTC. Translated: CAWERQGSSGANVLTF.